This T cell receptor (beta chain) was sequenced during a study of shared clonotypes between healthy human individuals. Execution of the assay was at deep level. Genomic DNA per cell subset filled all wells of several immunoSEQ plates. Profiled with immunoSEQ multiplex PCR; TCRdb holds only in-frame clones, not every one. The sample contains 450,000 to 600,000 clones, about four fifths of which appear only once. The CDR3 length is 14 residues. CDR1 and CDR2 (germline): SGHRS, YFSETQ. Trimming took off 2 bases at V and 4 bases at J, with 9 bases between the two ends. J is TRBJ2-2 and V is TRBV5-1; D possibly corresponds to TRBD2 (6 bases). This TCR derives from a woman in her forties in good health. Some clones in this sample may be carry-over from other donors' samples. The material sequenced was PBMCs. For the CDR3, the DNA is TGCGCCAGCAGCTTCCGGGACTTCACCGGGGAGCTGTTTTTT. Its protein product is CASSFRDFTGELFF.